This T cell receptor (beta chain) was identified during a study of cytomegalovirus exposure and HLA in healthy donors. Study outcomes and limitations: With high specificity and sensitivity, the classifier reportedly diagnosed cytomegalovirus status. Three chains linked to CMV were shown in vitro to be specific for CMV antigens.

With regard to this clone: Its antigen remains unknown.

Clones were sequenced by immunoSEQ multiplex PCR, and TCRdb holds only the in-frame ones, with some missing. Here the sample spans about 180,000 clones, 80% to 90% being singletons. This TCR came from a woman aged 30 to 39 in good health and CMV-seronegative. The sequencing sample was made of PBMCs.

The CDR3 DNA follows: TGTGCCAGCAGCCTGAAGGGGTACGAGCAGTACTTC. This translates into CASSLKGYEQYF. The V gene is TRBV6-1, the J gene TRBJ2-7, with D tentatively TRBD1 (5 bases). The ends were cut back, 6 bases at V and 4 bases at J, with 10 bases in the middle. CDR3 length equals 12 residues. The germline gives CDR1 MNHNS, CDR2 SASEGT.